This TCR beta chain was obtained from a study of T cell clones after liver transplantation. The overall study: Tolerance: complete withdrawal held at least one year, liver enzymes staying within twice normal.

Assay used: immunoSEQ multiplex PCR; TCRdb lists only in-frame clones, some missing. The sample records approximately 6,400 clones, nearly 80% being singletons. The CDR3 is 16 residues long. Germline-derived CDR1 and CDR2 are SGDLS and YYNGEE. V was pared by 0 bases and J by 0 bases, with 13 bases between. Points from the study as a whole: These preliminary findings come from unstandardized post-transplant sampling times.

This clone has more than one count but fewer than ten. Antigen: not known. The sequencing used CD8+ T cells from blood, collected 45 to 47 months after liver transplant. The receptor was isolated from a human patient who received a liver transplant. Some T cells may be provided by the graft donor. The chain links TRBV9 to TRBJ2-7, with a possible D match to TRBD1 (6 bases). The CDR3 protein is CASSVGPTGSSYEQYF. The CDR3 region has the DNA TGTGCCAGCAGCGTAGGTCCCACAGGGAGCTCCTACGAGCAGTACTTC.